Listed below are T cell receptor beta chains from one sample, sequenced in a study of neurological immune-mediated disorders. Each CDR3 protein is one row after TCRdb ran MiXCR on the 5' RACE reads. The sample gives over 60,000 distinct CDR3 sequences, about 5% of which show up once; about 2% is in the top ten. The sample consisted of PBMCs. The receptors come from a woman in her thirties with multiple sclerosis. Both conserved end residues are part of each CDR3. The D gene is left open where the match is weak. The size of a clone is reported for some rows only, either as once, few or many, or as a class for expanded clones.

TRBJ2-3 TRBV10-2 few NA CASSDPNAYTDTQYF TGCGCCAGCAGCGACCCCAACGCCTACACAGATACGCAGTATTTT
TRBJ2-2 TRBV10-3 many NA CAMTETPTENTGELFF TGTGCCATGACTGAGACACCCACAGAAAACACCGGGGAGCTGTTTTTT
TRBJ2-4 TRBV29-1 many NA CSVAAAGHSPKNIQYF TGCAGCGTTGCGGCCGCGGGACACTCTCCCAAAAACATTCAGTACTTC
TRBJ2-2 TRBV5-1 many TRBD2 CASSPAGTSGSWRNTGELFF TGCGCCAGCAGCCCTGCCGGGACTAGCGGGAGCTGGAGGAACACCGGGGAGCTGTTTTTT
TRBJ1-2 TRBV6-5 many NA CASSYEANYGYTF TGTGCCAGCAGTTACGAAGCGAACTATGGCTACACCTTC
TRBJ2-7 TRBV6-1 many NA CASTQPGGGHEQYF TGTGCCAGCACCCAGCCGGGGGGCGGACACGAGCAGTACTTC
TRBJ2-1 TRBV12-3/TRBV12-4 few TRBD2 CASTLSGGAYNEQFF TGTGCCAGCACCTTGAGCGGGGGCGCCTACAATGAGCAGTTCTTC
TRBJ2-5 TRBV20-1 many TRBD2 CSAAASGETQYF TGCAGTGCAGCCGCTAGCGGGGAGACCCAGTACTTC
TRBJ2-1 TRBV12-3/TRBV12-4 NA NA CASSSRGLEAEQFF TGTGCCAGCAGTTCTAGGGGACTCGAGGCTGAGCAGTTCTTC
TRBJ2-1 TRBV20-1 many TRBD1 CSAKTQGAFPNEQFF TGCAGTGCTAAGACACAGGGGGCCTTTCCCAATGAGCAGTTCTTC
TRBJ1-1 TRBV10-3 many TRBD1 CAISGRGQGDRPEAFF TGTGCCATCAGTGGCAGAGGACAGGGCGACCGCCCTGAAGCTTTCTTT
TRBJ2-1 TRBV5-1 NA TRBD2 CASRVASGSPGEQFF TGCGCCAGCAGGGTGGCAAGCGGGAGTCCGGGTGAGCAGTTCTTC
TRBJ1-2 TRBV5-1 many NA CASSRGVFPTF TGCGCCAGCAGCCGCGGTGTATTTCCGACCTTC
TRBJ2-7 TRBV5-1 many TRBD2 CASSLKAKGVASLAGGKQYF TGCGCCAGCAGCTTGAAGGCGAAGGGGGTGGCGAGCCTAGCGGGAGGCAAGCAGTACTTC
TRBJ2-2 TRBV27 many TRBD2 CASSLRELAGELFF TGTGCCAGCAGTTTGCGGGAGTTAGCCGGGGAGCTGTTTTTT
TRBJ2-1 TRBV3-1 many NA CASSQVGGNNEQFF TGTGCCAGCAGCCAAGTGGGAGGCAACAATGAGCAGTTCTTC
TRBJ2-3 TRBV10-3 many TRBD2 CANSGTSGMGTDTQYF TGTGCCAACTCCGGGACTAGCGGGATGGGGACAGATACGCAGTATTTT
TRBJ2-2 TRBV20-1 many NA CSASMGSINTGELFF TGCAGTGCTAGTATGGGGAGTATCAACACCGGGGAGCTGTTTTTT
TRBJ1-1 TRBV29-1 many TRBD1 CSAWTGNYGRTEAFF TGCAGCGCTTGGACAGGGAATTATGGAAGAACTGAAGCTTTCTTT
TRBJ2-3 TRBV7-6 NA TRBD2 CASSPLRGAVRYTDTQYF TGTGCCAGCAGCCCTTTGCGGGGGGCGGTGCGCTACACAGATACGCAGTATTTT
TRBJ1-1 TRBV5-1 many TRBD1 CATRGGRIETEAFF TGCGCCACCAGGGGGGGTCGTATCGAAACTGAAGCTTTCTTT
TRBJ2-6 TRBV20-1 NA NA CSARAGDLGLHGANVLTF TGCAGTGCTAGAGCAGGGGATTTGGGGTTACATGGGGCCAACGTCCTGACTTTC
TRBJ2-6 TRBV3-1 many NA CASSESGANVLTF TGTGCCAGCAGCGAATCTGGGGCCAACGTCCTGACTTTC
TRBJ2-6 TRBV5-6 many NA CASSGLDGANVLTF TGTGCCAGCAGCGGGCTGGATGGGGCCAACGTCCTGACTTTC
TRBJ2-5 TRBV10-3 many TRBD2 CAISFGTSGGVETQYF TGTGCCATCAGCTTCGGGACTAGCGGGGGAGTGGAGACCCAGTACTTC
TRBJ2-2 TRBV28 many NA CASSLAGVVGELFF TGTGCCAGCAGTTTAGCCGGGGTCGTCGGGGAGCTGTTTTTT
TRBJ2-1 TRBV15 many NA CATSGVGLVNEQFF TGTGCCACCAGCGGTGTGGGACTGGTAAATGAGCAGTTCTTC
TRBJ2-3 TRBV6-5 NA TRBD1 CASSYDRGVGTDTQYF TGTGCCAGCAGTTACGACAGGGGAGTGGGTACAGATACGCAGTATTTT
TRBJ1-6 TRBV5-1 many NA CASSLGTKNSPLHF TGCGCCAGCAGCTTGGGGACGAAGAATTCACCCCTCCACTTT
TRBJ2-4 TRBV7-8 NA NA CASSLNDKNIQYF TGTGCCAGCAGCTTAAACGACAAAAACATTCAGTACTTC
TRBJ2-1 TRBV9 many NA CASSVESFNEQFF TGTGCCAGCAGCGTAGAGAGCTTTAATGAGCAGTTCTTC
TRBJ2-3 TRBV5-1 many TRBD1 CASSLDGTGDFVTQYF TGCGCCAGCAGCTTGGATGGGACAGGGGATTTTGTTACGCAGTATTTT
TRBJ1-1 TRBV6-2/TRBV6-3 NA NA CASSYGRLNTEAFF TGTGCCAGCAGTTACGGGAGATTGAACACTGAAGCTTTCTTT
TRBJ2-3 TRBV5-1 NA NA CDSSRTTDTQYF TGCGACAGCAGCAGGACCACAGATACGCAGTATTTT
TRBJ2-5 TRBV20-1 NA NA CSATTQGVGQETQYF TGCAGTGCAACTACACAGGGAGTGGGGCAAGAGACCCAGTACTTC
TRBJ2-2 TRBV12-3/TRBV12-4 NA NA CASSFIQGRDTGELFF TGTGCCAGCAGTTTTATACAGGGGAGGGACACCGGGGAGCTGTTTTTT
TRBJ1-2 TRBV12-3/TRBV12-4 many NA CASTYSGSGYGYTF TGTGCCAGCACCTATTCAGGGTCCGGCTATGGCTACACCTTC
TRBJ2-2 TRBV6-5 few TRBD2 CASSQSRTSGNTGELFF TGTGCCAGCAGCCAGTCTAGGACTAGCGGGAACACCGGGGAGCTGTTTTTT
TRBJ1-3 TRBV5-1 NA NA CASSLVNGAKGNTIYF TGCGCCAGCAGCTTGGTGAACGGGGCGAAAGGAAACACCATATATTTT
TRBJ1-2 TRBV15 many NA CATSVKGRGYGYTF TGTGCCACCAGCGTCAAGGGGAGGGGCTATGGCTACACCTTC
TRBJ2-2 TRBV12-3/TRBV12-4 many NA CASRPQGFGELFF TGTGCCAGCAGACCCCAGGGCTTCGGGGAGCTGTTTTTT
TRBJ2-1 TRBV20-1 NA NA CSAQGFLYNEQFF TGCAGTGCTCAGGGATTCCTCTACAATGAGCAGTTCTTC
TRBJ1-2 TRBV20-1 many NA CSARGAGSYGYTF TGCAGTGCTAGAGGGGCAGGGAGCTATGGCTACACCTTC
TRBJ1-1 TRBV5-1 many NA CASSLGWNTEAFF TGCGCCAGCAGCTTGGGGTGGAACACTGAAGCTTTCTTT
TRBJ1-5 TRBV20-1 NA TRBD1 CSGGQDNQPQHF TGCAGTGGGGGACAGGATAATCAGCCCCAGCATTTT
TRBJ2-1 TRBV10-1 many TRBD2 CASGDRTSGYNEQFF TGCGCCAGTGGGGATCGGACTAGCGGCTACAATGAGCAGTTCTTC
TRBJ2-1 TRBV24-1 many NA CATSDLPVSSYNEQFF TGTGCCACCAGTGATTTGCCCGTGAGCTCCTACAATGAGCAGTTCTTC
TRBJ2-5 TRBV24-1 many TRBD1 CATSAGTGTGETQYF TGTGCCACCAGTGCCGGGACAGGGACGGGAGAGACCCAGTACTTC
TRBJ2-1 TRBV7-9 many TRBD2 CASSGGEQFF TGTGCCTCTTCGGGGGGTGAGCAGTTCTTC
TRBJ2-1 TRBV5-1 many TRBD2 CASRLGGWASGTYNEQFF TGCGCCAGCAGGTTGGGGGGATGGGCTAGCGGAACCTACAATGAGCAGTTCTTC
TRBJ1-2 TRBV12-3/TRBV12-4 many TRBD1 CASSFVIPQGLDYGYTF TGTGCCAGCAGTTTCGTGATCCCACAGGGGCTTGACTATGGCTACACCTTC
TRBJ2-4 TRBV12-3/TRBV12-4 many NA CASASGETNIQYF TGTGCCAGCGCCTCCGGGGAGACAAACATTCAGTACTTC
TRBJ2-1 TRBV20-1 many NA CSAIFAGSEQFF TGCAGTGCTATTTTTGCGGGCAGTGAGCAGTTCTTC
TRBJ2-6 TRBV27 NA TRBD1 CASSAWTGGANVLTF TGTGCCAGCAGCGCCTGGACAGGCGGGGCCAACGTCCTGACTTTC